This passage covers 26 T cell receptor beta chains from one sample sequenced in a study of cytotoxic CD8 clonotypes in ibrutinib-treated CLL. The table came from immunoSEQ multiplex PCR; TCRdb's copy has only in-frame clones and leaves some out. The sample records about 120,000 clones, approximately 56% being singletons. The material was PBMCs, obtained after 24 months of ibrutinib treatment. The receptors stem from a human donor with chronic lymphocytic leukemia.

The J gene is TRBJ1-1, the V gene TRBV30; possibly TRBD1 for D (6 bases). There are 11 residues in the CDR3. V was trimmed by 2 bases and J by 9 bases, leaving 10 bases between them. The germline CDR1 and CDR2 sequences are GTSNPN and SVGIG (reference sequence). The DNA of the CDR3 is TGTGCCTGGAGTCCAGGGGCGAAAGCTTTCTTT. This translates into CAWSPGAKAFF.

This clone was recorded once. The chain joins TRBV4-1 to TRBJ1-5; TRBD1 aligns across 7 bases. This CDR3 is built from 16 residues. The germline gives CDR1 MGHRA, CDR2 YSYEKL. Losses at the gene ends were 5 bases for V and 1 base for J; bases not matched to a gene: 8. CDR3 protein: CASSLTQQGSNQPQHF. CDR3 coding DNA: TGCGCCAGCAGCTTAACCCAACAGGGGAGCAATCAGCCCCAGCATTTT.

The rearrangement joins TRBV27 to TRBJ1-1; D not certain. Trimming removed 5 bases from V and 3 bases from J, with 22 bases in between. The CDR3 length is 17 residues. The germline gives CDR1 MNHEY, CDR2 SMNVEV (reference sequence). The CDR3 protein is CASSPGWGKESDTEAFF. The CDR3 DNA is TGTGCCAGCAGTCCCGGGTGGGGAAAAGAGTCGGACACTGAAGCTTTCTTT.

This clone has only a few counts. The gene calls are TRBV30 and TRBJ1-1, with unresolved D. Trimming left V 0 bases short and J 4 bases short, with 9 bases between. Germline values: CDR1 GTSNPN, CDR2 SVGIG (reference sequence). The CDR3 length is 13 residues. As DNA, the CDR3 is TGTGCCTGGAGTGTACAGTCAGCCACTGAAGCTTTCTTT. Amino acids: CAWSVQSATEAFF.

This clone was counted a few times. V usage is TRBV19 and J usage is TRBJ1-1, with D perhaps matching TRBD1 (5 bases). With 5 bases removed from V and 6 bases from J, the gap between germline ends came to 10 bases. This CDR3 is 12 amino acids long. Germline values: CDR1 LNHDA, CDR2 SQIVND (reference sequence). CDR3 in DNA: TGTGCCAGTAGTGGGGGAGGCGCTGAAGCTTTCTTT. This sequence encodes CASSGGGAEAFF.

This rearrangement joins TRBV30 to TRBJ1-1; the match to TRBD1 covers 8 bases. Germline CDR1 and CDR2: GTSNPN and SVGIG (reference sequence). The CDR3 consists of 15 residues. The J segment lost 1 base and the V segment lost 0 bases, leaving 4 bases of the junction unmatched. For the CDR3, the DNA is TGTGCCTGGAGTGTACGGGGGACAGGGAACACTGAAGCTTTCTTT. Translating it yields CAWSVRGTGNTEAFF.

This clone occurred a few times. The chain uses TRBV7-2 and TRBJ1-6; 7 bases map to TRBD1. The CDR3 contains 15 residues. V trimming: 1 base; J trimming: 7 bases; junction bases outside the gene matches: 4. From germline, CDR1 is SGHTA and CDR2 FQGNSA. CDR3 protein: CASSLVGTDNSPLHF. Here the CDR3 DNA reads TGTGCCAGCAGCTTAGTCGGGACAGACAATTCACCCCTCCACTTT.

The V gene is TRBV9, the J gene TRBJ1-4; 8 bases match TRBD1. CDR1 and CDR2 from the germline V gene are SGDLS and YYNGEE. The CDR3 is 15 amino acids. The V and J ends lost 3 bases and 5 bases, in that order; junction bases with no gene match: 6. Here the CDR3 DNA reads TGTGCCAGCAGCGCCACGGGACAGGACAATGAAAAACTGTTTTTT. Protein product: CASSATGQDNEKLFF.

This rearrangement joins TRBV5-1 to TRBJ2-1; D is undetermined. V was clipped by 0 bases and J by 15 bases, with 10 bases between them. Germline V lookup: CDR1 SGHRS, CDR2 YFSETQ. The CDR3 contains 11 residues. For the CDR3, the DNA is TGCGCCAGCAGCTTGGCTCTTGTGCGGTTCTTC. It encodes CASSLALVRFF.

This clone was counted a few times. This may arise from a read error, as a much more abundant clone is one base away. The genes are TRBV7-6 and TRBJ1-1; D is perhaps TRBD1 (6 bases). The CDR3 extends over 14 amino acids. The V end was cut by 1 base, the J end by 1 base, with 7 bases between. CDR1 and CDR2 (germline): SGHVS, FNYEAQ. The chain's CDR3 is CASSLGTANTEAFF. CDR3 sequence (DNA): TGTGCCAGCAGCTTAGGGACAGCGAACACTGAAGCTTTCTTT.

CDR3 DNA: TGCGCCAGCAGCTCGGCCGGGACTAGCGGGGCCTCTACGCAGTATTTT. This translates into CASSSAGTSGASTQYF. V usage is TRBV5-1 and J usage is TRBJ2-3, with 13 bases fitting TRBD2. This CDR3 is 16 amino acids long. Trimming cost V 3 bases and J 8 bases; bases outside gene matches: 9. In germline, CDR1 is SGHRS, CDR2 YFSETQ.

This clone appeared a few times. Germline is not matched at one junction end, which may reflect a read error. The gene calls are TRBV7-7 and TRBJ2-5, with 10 bases aligning to TRBD1. There are 15 residues in the CDR3. Germline V gene sequence: CDR1 SSHAT, CDR2 FNYEAQ (reference sequence). In DNA, the CDR3 is TGTGCTAGCAGCACTGGGACAGGGGTAGGGGAGACCCAGTACTTC. This encodes CASSTGTGVGETQYF.

The CDR3 nucleotides read TGTGCCAGCAGCTTGGGGACCATACCTTTTAGCAATCAGCCCCAGCATTTT. Translated: CASSLGTIPFSNQPQHF. V gene TRBV7-2 combines with J gene TRBJ1-5; weak D call: TRBD1 (5 bases). The CDR3 consists of 17 residues. The germline V gene encodes CDR1 SGHTA and CDR2 FQGNSA. V shed 3 bases and J shed 0 bases, with 15 bases lying between them. The variable domain in full, with the rest retrieved from reference TRBV7-2 and TRBJ1-5, is GAGVSQSPSNKVTEKGKDVELRCDPISGHTALYWYRQSLGQGLEFLIYFQGNSAPDKSGLPSDRFSAERTGGSVSTLTIQRTQQEDSAVYLCASSLGTIPFSNQPQHFGDGTRLSIL.

The gene calls are TRBV6-1 and TRBJ2-3; D uncertain. Germline CDR1 reads MNHNS; CDR2 reads SASEGT. This CDR3 is 14 amino acids long. Trimming took off 4 bases at V and 2 bases at J, with 10 bases between the two ends. This chain's CDR3 is CASSVFVITDTQYF. In DNA, the CDR3 is TGTGCCAGCAGTGTGTTTGTTATCACAGATACGCAGTATTTT.

This chain joins TRBV19 and TRBJ1-5; D might be TRBD1 (5 bases). The CDR3 extends over 15 amino acids. V lost 5 bases, J lost 5 bases, and 16 bases lay in between. Germline assignment: CDR1 LNHDA and CDR2 SQIVND (reference sequence). Here the CDR3 reads CASSYSGTGDQPQHF. The CDR3 DNA sequence: TGTGCCAGTAGTTATTCGGGGACGGGGGATCAGCCCCAGCATTTT.

CDR3 bases: TGTGCCAGCAGCGGGGGTGGACAGGGCGGTAAGCCCCAGCATTTT. Translating it yields CASSGGGQGGKPQHF. The V call is TRBV11-1, the J call TRBJ1-5; 8 bases line up with TRBD1. The junction had 11 bases not matched to a gene; V was cut back by 5 bases and J by 8 bases. This CDR3 region has 15 residues. Per germline, CDR1 SGHAT and CDR2 FQDESV (reference sequence).

This clone has ten or more counts. This chain uses TRBV27 with TRBJ1-2, with 7 bases matching TRBD1. The CDR3 is 12 residues long. Germline assignment: CDR1 MNHEY and CDR2 SMNVEV (reference sequence). V lost 6 bases and J lost 8; bases outside the gene matches: 6. The CDR3 is CASRSTGEGYTF. The CDR3 DNA reads TGTGCCAGCAGGAGTACAGGGGAGGGCTACACCTTC.

V usage is TRBV19 and J usage is TRBJ1-1, with a possible D match to TRBD1 (5 bases). The germline V gene has CDR1 LNHDA and CDR2 SQIVND (reference sequence). The CDR3 length is 12 residues. The germline V and J ends were trimmed by 7 bases and 6 bases, with 12 bases remaining between them. The CDR3 here is CASKIQGAEAFF. The CDR3 DNA sequence: TGTGCCAGTAAGATTCAGGGTGCTGAAGCTTTCTTT.

This clone was seen a handful of times. The chain couples TRBV12-5 to TRBJ2-7; weak D call: TRBD1 (6 bases). The CDR3 length is 14 residues. Per germline, CDR1 LGHNT and CDR2 FRNRAP. Trimming removed 0 bases at V and 4 bases at J, with 10 bases between. In DNA form, the CDR3 reads TGTGCTAGTGGTTTGGTACCAGGGGCTTACGAGCAGTACTTC. This gives the protein CASGLVPGAYEQYF.

This clone was recorded a few times. V and J are TRBV6-5 and TRBJ1-5; D is perhaps TRBD1 (5 bases). The germline V gene has CDR1 MNHEY and CDR2 SVGAGI. The CDR3 runs to 13 residues. Trimming removed 4 bases from V and 9 bases from J, with 13 bases in between. The DNA of the CDR3 is TGTGCCAGCAGTTGGGGACCCGCGGGGCCCCAGCATTTT. Protein sequence: CASSWGPAGPQHF.

The chain combines TRBV5-8 with TRBJ1-2; D is ambiguous. Germline loops: CDR1 SGHTS, CDR2 YDEGEE. The CDR3 is 12 residues long. With 2 bases removed from V and 4 bases from J, the gap between germline ends came to 6 bases. For the CDR3, the DNA is TGTGCCAGCAGCTTAGGTGGCTATGGCTACACCTTC. Its protein product is CASSLGGYGYTF. Full variable domain (missing parts from reference TRBV5-8 and TRBJ1-2): EAGVTQSPTHLIKTRGQQATLRCSPISGHTSVYWYQQALGLGLQFLLWYDEGEERNRGNFPPRFSGRQFPNYSSELNVNALELEDSALYLCASSLGGYGYTFGSGTRLTVV.

V gene TRBV29-1 combines with J gene TRBJ2-2; D is possibly TRBD1 (6 bases). Germline CDR1 SQVTM, CDR2 ANQGSEA. The CDR3 spans 12 residues. The V end lost 7 bases, the J end lost 7 bases, and 13 bases lay between the germline ends. This chain's CDR3 is CSAYRDDGELFF. CDR3 sequence (DNA): TGCAGCGCTTACAGGGACGACGGGGAGCTGTTTTTT.

This clone has more than one count but fewer than ten. V usage is TRBV21-1 and J usage is TRBJ1-1. TRBV21-1 is tagged as a pseudogene. CDR3 size: 14 residues. CDR3 nucleotide sequence: TGTGCCAGCAGCAAAGAGGGAGGGAGCACTGAAGCTTTCTTT. Translating gives CASSKEGGSTEAFF.

The CDR3 DNA sequence: TGTGCCAGCAGTCTCTCGCGCGCCGTCGGGGAGCTGTTTTTT. Encoded protein: CASSLSRAVGELFF. The chain couples TRBV2 to TRBJ2-2; the D is unclear. Trimming removed 5 bases from V and 7 bases from J, with 14 bases in between. The V gene's germline CDR1 is SNHLY and CDR2 FYNNEI. The CDR3 extends over 14 amino acids.

The chain links TRBV28 to TRBJ1-2; unclear D gene. Between the trimmed V and J ends, which lost 2 bases and 7 bases, there was a span of 14 bases. CDR1 MDHEN and CDR2 SYDVKM come from the germline V gene. This CDR3 has 14 amino acids. CDR3 protein: CASSLRERGAGYTF. In DNA form, the CDR3 reads TGTGCCAGCAGTTTAAGGGAAAGAGGAGCTGGCTACACCTTC.

The chain uses TRBV28 and TRBJ1-5; the D is unclear. Trimming removed 3 bases at V and 4 bases at J, with 13 bases between. There are 15 residues in the CDR3. Germline lookup yields CDR1 MDHEN and CDR2 SYDVKM. The CDR3 is CASSFLGSGNQPQHF. The DNA of the CDR3 is TGTGCCAGCAGTTTTCTGGGGTCGGGGAATCAGCCCCAGCATTTT.